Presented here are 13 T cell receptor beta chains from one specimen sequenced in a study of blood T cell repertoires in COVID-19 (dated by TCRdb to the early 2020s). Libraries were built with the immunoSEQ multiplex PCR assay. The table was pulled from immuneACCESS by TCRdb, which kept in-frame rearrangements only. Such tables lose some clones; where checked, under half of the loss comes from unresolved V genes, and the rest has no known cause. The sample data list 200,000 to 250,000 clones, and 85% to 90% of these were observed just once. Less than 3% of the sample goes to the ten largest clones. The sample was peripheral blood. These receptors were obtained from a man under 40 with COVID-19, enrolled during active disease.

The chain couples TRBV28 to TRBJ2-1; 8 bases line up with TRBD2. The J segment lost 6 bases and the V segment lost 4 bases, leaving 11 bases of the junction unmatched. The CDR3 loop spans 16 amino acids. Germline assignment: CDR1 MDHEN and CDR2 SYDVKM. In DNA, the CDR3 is TGTGCCAGCAGTTCCCTCTACGGGAGGGGCGGCAATGAGCAGTTCTTC. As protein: CASSSLYGRGGNEQFF.

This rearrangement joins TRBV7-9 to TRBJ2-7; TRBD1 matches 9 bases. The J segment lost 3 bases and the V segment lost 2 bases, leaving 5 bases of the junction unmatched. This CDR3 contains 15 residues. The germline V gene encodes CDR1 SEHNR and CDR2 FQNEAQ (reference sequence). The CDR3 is CASSLSTGGSYEQYF. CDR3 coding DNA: TGTGCCAGCAGCTTATCGACAGGGGGTAGCTACGAGCAGTACTTC.

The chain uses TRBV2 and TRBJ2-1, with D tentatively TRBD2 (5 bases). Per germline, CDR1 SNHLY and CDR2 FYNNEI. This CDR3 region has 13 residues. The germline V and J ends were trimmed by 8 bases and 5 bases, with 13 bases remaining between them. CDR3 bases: TGTGCCAGCGAGTGGGAGAGGGACAATGAGCAGTTCTTC. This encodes CASEWERDNEQFF. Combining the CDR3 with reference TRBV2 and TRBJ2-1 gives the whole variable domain EPEVTQTPSHQVTQMGQEVILRCVPISNHLYFYWYRQILGQKVEFLVSFYNNEISEKSEIFDDQFSVERPDGSNFTLKIRSTKLEDSAMYFCASEWERDNEQFFGPGTRLTVL.

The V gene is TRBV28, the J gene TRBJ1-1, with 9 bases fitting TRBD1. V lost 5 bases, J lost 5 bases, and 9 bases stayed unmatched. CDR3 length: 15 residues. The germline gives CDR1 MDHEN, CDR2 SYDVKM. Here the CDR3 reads CASSPPDRGGTEAFF. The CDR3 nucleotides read TGTGCCAGCAGTCCCCCGGACAGGGGCGGAACTGAAGCTTTCTTT.

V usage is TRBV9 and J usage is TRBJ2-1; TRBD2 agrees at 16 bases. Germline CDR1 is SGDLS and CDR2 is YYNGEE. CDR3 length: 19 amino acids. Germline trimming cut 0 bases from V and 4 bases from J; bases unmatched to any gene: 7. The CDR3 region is CASSVGGTSGGALYNEQFF. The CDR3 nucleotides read TGTGCCAGCAGCGTAGGAGGGACTAGCGGGGGGGCCCTATACAATGAGCAGTTCTTC.

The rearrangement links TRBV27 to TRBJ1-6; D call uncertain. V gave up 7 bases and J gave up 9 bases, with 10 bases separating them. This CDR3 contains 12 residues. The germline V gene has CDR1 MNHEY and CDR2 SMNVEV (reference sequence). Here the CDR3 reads CASTSGLSPLHF. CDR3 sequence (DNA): TGTGCCAGCACCTCCGGACTTTCACCCCTCCACTTT.

The CDR3 nucleotides read TGTGCCAGCAGCGCCCACTCCGGACTAGCGGATTCCTACAATGAGCAGTTCTTC. Translating gives CASSAHSGLADSYNEQFF. The chain uses TRBV9 and TRBJ2-1; 10 positions agree with TRBD2. In germline, CDR1 is SGDLS, CDR2 YYNGEE. V gave up 3 bases and J gave up 1 base; unmatched junction bases: 10. The CDR3 runs to 18 residues.

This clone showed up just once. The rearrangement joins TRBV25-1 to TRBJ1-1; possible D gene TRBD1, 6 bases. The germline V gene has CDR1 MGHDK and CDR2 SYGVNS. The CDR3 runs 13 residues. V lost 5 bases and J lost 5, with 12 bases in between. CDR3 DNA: TGTGCCAGCAGTAGAGGGGGGGGGACTGAAGCTTTCTTT. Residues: CASSRGGGTEAFF. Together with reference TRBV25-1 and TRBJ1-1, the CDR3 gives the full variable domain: EADIYQTPRYLVIGTGKKITLECSQTMGHDKMYWYQQDPGMELHLIHYSYGVNSTEKGDLSSESTVSRIRTEHFPLTLESARPSHTSQYLCASSRGGGTEAFFGQGTRLTVV.

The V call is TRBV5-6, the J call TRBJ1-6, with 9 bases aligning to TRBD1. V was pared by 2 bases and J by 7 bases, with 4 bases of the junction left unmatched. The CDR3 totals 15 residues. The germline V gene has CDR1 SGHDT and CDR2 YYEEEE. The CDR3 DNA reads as TGTGCCAGCAGCTTCGACAGGGGGAGGAATTCACCCCTCCACTTT. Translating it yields CASSFDRGRNSPLHF.

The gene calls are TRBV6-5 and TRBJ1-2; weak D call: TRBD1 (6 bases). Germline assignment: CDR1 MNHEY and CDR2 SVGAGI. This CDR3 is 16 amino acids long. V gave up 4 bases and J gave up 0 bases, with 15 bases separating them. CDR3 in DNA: TGTGCCAGCAGTTCCCCCTGGACAGCTTCTAACTATGGCTACACCTTC. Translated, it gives CASSSPWTASNYGYTF.

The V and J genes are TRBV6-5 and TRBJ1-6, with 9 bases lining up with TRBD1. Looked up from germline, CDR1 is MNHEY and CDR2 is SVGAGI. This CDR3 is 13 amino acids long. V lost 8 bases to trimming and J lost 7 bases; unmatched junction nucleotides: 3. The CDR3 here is CASGDRGNSPLHF. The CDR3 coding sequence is TGTGCCAGCGGCGACAGGGGGAATTCACCCCTCCACTTT.

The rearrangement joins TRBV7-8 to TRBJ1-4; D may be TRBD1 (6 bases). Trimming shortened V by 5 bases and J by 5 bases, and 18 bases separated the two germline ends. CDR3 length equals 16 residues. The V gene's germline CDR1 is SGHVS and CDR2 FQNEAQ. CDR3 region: CASSRTPGGRNEKLFF. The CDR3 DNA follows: TGTGCCAGCAGCCGAACTCCGGGGGGGCGGAATGAAAAACTGTTTTTT.

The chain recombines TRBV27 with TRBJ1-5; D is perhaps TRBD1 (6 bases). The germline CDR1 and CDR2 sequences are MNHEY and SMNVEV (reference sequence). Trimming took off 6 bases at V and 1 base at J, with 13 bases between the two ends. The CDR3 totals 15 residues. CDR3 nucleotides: TGTGCCAGCAGCTCGGACAGCTTAAGCAATCAGCCCCAGCATTTT. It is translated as CASSSDSLSNQPQHF.